The rows below give T cell receptor beta chains drawn from one sample of a study of early T cells in non-severe SARS-CoV-2 infection. A single record per CDR3 protein comes from TCRdb applying MiXCR to the 5' RACE reads. The sample carries roughly 65,000 distinct CDR3 sequences, more than 10% recorded once. The sequenced sample was whole blood. The receptors were sampled from an adult who was a healthcare worker with PCR-confirmed SARS-CoV-2 infection or an uninfected control (not recorded which). Each CDR3 is given with its conserved first and last residue.

CDR3 length | V gene | CDR3 protein
14 | TRBV6-5 | CASSYGKNTGELFF
15 | TRBV10-2 | CASSDSHLMGSEAFF
16 | TRBV20-1 | CSARAPGQGLRTEAFF
11 | TRBV20-1 | CSPLGEPEAFF
15 | TRBV30 | CAWSVGGSLGSPLHF
14 | TRBV27 | CASSLGLSTDTQYF
16 | TRBV7-6 | CASSLSSGLSSYEQYF
19 | TRBV30 | CAWSVLSIGQGSEMDTQYF
11 | TRBV20-1 | CSAQRGFEQYF
13 | TRBV6-4 | CAGGETGFYEQYF
13 | TRBV10-3 | CAISDRGGYEQYF
15 | TRBV27 | CASSLIPAVVNEQFF
14 | TRBV6-1 | CASSERDRGRGYTF
18 | TRBV10-2 | CASSVGRGPLNMNTEAFF
15 | TRBV7-2 | CASSAPMTGGYGYTF
12 | TRBV19 | CASRQEGTEAFF
14 | TRBV10-3 | CAISESTTGYGYTF
14 | TRBV18 | CASSPGDPNYGYTF
12 | TRBV29-1 | CSVHSGHDEQYF
16 | TRBV20-1 | CSARSGGGIPNYGHTF
14 | TRBV5-1 | CASRSGDRNTEAFF
13 | TRBV10-3 | CAISESNQGGYTF
14 | TRBV5-4 | CASRSLRGVDEQFF
15 | TRBV7-9 | CASSFPGTGRNTIYF
16 | TRBV11-2 | CASSSRTSGGTDTQYF
12 | TRBV19 | CASSIDGRGHTF
13 | TRBV7-6 | CASSLAVYNEQFF
15 | TRBV6-2/TRBV6-3 | CASRPTSVPYNEQFF
14 | TRBV29-1 | CSVRTRGDNYGYTF
13 | TRBV12-3/TRBV12-4 | CASSGATYQPQHF
15 | TRBV27 | CASRPTGAGNQPQHF
15 | TRBV5-1 | CASSLVSSGGNEQFF
15 | TRBV7-8 | CASSLGTAVNSPLHF
12 | TRBV29-1 | CSVERDYTEAFF
13 | TRBV3-1 | CASSTGGLQPQHF
15 | TRBV7-6 | CASSLGTGNTGELFF
15 | TRBV6-6 | CASSLRTANTGELFF
12 | TRBV20-1 | CRAEKGLTEAFF
15 | TRBV6-5 | CASRPGQAGANVLTF
14 | TRBV7-9 | CASTQSPDNEKLFF
14 | TRBV6-5 | CASNPGTGAYEQYF
14 | TRBV18 | CASSPLAGDTEAFF
14 | TRBV11-2 | CASSLAGRDYEQYF
12 | TRBV2 | CASSEQGVEAFF
13 | TRBV30 | CAWSPRGAYEQYF
13 | TRBV6-1 | CASSEWQGAGYTF
15 | TRBV19 | CASTPRASQGREQYF
16 | TRBV6-2/TRBV6-3 | CASSSGGAGGNYGYTF
9 | TRBV29-1 | CSINYEQYF
15 | TRBV2 | CASSGQLTSYNEQFF
14 | TRBV7-2 | CASSLGDRAYGYTF